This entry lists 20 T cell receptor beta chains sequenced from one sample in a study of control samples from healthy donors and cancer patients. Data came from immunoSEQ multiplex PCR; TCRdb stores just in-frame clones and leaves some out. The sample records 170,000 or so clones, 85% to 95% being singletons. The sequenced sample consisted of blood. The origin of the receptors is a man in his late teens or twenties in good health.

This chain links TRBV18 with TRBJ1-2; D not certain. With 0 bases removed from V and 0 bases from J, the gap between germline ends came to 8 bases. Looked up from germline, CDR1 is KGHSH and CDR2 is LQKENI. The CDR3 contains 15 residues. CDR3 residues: CASSPPPDANYGYTF. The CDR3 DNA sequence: TGTGCCAGCTCACCACCGCCAGACGCTAACTATGGCTACACCTTC.

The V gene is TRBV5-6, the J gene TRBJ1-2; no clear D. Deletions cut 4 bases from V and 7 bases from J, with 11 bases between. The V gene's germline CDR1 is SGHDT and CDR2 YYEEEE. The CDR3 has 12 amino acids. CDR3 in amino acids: CASSPTLGGYTF. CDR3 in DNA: TGTGCCAGCAGCCCCACCCTGGGTGGCTACACCTTC.

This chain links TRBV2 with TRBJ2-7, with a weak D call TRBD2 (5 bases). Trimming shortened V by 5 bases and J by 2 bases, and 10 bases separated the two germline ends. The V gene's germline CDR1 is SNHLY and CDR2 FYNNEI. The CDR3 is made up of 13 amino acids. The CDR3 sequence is CASSYSGAYEQYF. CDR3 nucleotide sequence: TGTGCCAGCAGTTACAGCGGAGCCTACGAGCAGTACTTC.

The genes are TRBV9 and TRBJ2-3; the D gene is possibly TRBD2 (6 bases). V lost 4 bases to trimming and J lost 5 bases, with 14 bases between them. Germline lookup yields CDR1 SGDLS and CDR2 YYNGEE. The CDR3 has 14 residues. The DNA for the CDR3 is TGTGCCAGCAGCCCCTCCCCGGAGGGAGATACGCAGTATTTT. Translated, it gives CASSPSPEGDTQYF. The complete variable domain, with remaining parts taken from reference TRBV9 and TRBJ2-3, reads DSGVTQTPKHLITATGQRVTLRCSPRSGDLSVYWYQQSLDQGLQFLIQYYNGEERAKGNILERFSAQQFPDLHSELNLSSLELGDSALYFCASSPSPEGDTQYFGPGTRLTVL.

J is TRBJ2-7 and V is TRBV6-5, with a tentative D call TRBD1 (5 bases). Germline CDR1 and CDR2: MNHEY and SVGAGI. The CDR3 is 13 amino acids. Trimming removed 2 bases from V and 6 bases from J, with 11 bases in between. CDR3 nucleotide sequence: TGTGCCAGCAGTTACCGGGTGGGGCTCGAGCAGTACTTC. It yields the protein CASSYRVGLEQYF.

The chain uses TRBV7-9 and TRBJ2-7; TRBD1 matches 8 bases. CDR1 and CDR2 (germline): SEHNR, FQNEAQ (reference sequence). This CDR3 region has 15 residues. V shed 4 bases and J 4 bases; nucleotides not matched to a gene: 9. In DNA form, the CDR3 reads TGTGCCAGCAGCTCGGGACAGGAATCTTTATACGAGCAGTACTTC. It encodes CASSSGQESLYEQYF. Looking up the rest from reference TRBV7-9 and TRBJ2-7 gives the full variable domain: DTGVSQNPRHKITKRGQNVTFRCDPISEHNRLYWYRQTLGQGPEFLTYFQNEAQLEKSRLLSDRFSAERPKGSFSTLEIQRTEQGDSAMYLCASSSGQESLYEQYFGPGTRLTVT.

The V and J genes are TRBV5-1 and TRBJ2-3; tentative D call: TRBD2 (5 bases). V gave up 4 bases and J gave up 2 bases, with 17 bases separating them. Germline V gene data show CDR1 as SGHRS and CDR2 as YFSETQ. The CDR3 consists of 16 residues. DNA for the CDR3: TGCGCCAGCAGCCATATCTTGGGGAGCTACACAGATACGCAGTATTTT. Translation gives CASSHILGSYTDTQYF.

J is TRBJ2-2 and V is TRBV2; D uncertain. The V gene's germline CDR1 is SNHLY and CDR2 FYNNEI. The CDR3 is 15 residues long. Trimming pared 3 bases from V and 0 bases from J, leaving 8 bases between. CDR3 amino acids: CASSDDKTNTGELFF. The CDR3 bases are TGTGCCAGCAGTGATGACAAGACGAACACCGGGGAGCTGTTTTTT. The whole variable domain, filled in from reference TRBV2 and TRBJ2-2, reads EPEVTQTPSHQVTQMGQEVILRCVPISNHLYFYWYRQILGQKVEFLVSFYNNEISEKSEIFDDQFSVERPDGSNFTLKIRSTKLEDSAMYFCASSDDKTNTGELFFGEGSRLTVL.

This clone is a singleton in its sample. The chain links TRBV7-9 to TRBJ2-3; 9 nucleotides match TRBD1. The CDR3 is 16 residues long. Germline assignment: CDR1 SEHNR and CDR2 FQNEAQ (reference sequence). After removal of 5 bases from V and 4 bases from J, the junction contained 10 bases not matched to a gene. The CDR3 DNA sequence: TGTGCCAGCAGCATACGACAGGGGGGAAAGGCAGATACGCAGTATTTT. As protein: CASSIRQGGKADTQYF. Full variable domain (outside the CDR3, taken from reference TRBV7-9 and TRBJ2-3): DTGVSQNPRHKITKRGQNVTFRCDPISEHNRLYWYRQTLGQGPEFLTYFQNEAQLEKSRLLSDRFSAERPKGSFSTLEIQRTEQGDSAMYLCASSIRQGGKADTQYFGPGTRLTVL.

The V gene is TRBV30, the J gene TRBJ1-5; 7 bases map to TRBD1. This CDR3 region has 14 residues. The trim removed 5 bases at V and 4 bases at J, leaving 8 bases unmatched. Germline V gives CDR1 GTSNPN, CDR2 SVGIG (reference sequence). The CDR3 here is CAWQPTGRNQPQHF. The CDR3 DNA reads TGTGCCTGGCAACCGACAGGGCGGAATCAGCCCCAGCATTTT.

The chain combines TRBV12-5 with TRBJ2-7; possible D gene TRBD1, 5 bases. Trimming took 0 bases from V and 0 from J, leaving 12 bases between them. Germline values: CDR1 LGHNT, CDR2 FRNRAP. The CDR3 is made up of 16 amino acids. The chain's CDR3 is CASGLVDSVYSYEQYF. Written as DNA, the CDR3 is TGTGCTAGTGGTTTGGTAGACAGTGTTTACTCCTACGAGCAGTACTTC. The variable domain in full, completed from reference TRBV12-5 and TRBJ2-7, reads DARVTQTPRHKVTEMGQEVTMRCQPILGHNTVFWYRQTMMQGLELLAYFRNRAPLDDSGMPKDRFSAEMPDATLATLKIQPSEPRDSAVYFCASGLVDSVYSYEQYFGPGTRLTVT.

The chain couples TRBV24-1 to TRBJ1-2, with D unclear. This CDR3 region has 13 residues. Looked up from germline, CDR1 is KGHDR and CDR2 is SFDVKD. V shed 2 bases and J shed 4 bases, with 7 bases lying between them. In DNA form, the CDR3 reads TGTGCCACCAGTGATTACGCGGGCTATGGCTACACCTTC. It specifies CATSDYAGYGYTF.

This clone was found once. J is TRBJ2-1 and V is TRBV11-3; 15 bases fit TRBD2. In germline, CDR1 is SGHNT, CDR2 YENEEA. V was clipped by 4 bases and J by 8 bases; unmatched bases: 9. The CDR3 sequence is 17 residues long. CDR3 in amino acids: CASSSPRTSGGADEQFF. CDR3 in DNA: TGTGCCAGCAGCTCACCCCGGACTAGCGGGGGGGCGGATGAGCAGTTCTTC.

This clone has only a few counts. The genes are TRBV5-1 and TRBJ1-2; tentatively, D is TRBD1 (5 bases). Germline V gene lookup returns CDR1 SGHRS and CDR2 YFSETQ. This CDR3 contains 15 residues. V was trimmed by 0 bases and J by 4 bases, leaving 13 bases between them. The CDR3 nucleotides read TGCGCCAGCAGCTTGGTTGGGGGAAATAGCTATGGCTACACCTTC. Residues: CASSLVGGNSYGYTF. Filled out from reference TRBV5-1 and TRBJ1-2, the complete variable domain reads KAGVTQTPRYLIKTRGQQVTLSCSPISGHRSVSWYQQTPGQGLQFLFEYFSETQRNKGNFPGRFSGRQFSNSRSEMNVSTLELGDSALYLCASSLVGGNSYGYTFGSGTRLTVV.

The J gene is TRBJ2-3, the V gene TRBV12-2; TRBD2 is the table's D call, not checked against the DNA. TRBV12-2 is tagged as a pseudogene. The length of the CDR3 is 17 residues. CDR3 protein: CASRLAEAGEGTDTQYF. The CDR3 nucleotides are TGTGCAAGTCGCTTAGCGGAAGCGGGGGAAGGAACAGATACGCAGTATTTT.

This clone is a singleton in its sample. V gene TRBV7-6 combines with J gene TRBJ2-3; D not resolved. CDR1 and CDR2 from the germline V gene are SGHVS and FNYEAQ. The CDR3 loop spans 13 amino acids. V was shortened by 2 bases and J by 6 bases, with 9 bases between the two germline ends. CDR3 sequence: CASSLSVPDTQYF. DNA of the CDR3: TGTGCCAGCAGCTTATCCGTACCCGATACGCAGTATTTT.

The CDR3 DNA is TGTGCCACCAGCAGTCTCGGGGACATAACGAACACCGGGGAGCTGTTTTTT. It specifies CATSSLGDITNTGELFF. This chain connects TRBV15 to TRBJ2-2; D may be TRBD1 (6 bases). V was cut by 3 bases and J by 0 bases, with 14 bases left in between. The CDR3 sequence is 17 residues long. Germline assignment: CDR1 LNHNV and CDR2 YYDKDF (reference sequence).

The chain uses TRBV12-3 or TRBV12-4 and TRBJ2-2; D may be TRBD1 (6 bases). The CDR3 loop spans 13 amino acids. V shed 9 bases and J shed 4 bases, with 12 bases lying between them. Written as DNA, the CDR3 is TGTGCCAGTGGGACAAGGAGCACCGGGGAGCTGTTTTTT. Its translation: CASGTRSTGELFF.

The CDR3 DNA follows: TGTGCCAGCAGCGTCAGTCCGGGGGCTTCCTACGAGCAGTACTTC. It is translated as CASSVSPGASYEQYF. J is TRBJ2-7 and V is TRBV9, with D perhaps assigned TRBD1 or TRBD2 (6 bases each). CDR3 length: 15 residues. With 2 bases removed from V and 1 base from J, the gap between germline ends came to 13 bases. From germline, CDR1 is SGDLS and CDR2 YYNGEE.

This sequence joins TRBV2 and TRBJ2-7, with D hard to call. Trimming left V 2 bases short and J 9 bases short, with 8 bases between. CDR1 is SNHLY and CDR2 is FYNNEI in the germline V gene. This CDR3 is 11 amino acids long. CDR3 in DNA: TGTGCCAGCAGTGAATCACAGAGGCAGTACTTC. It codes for CASSESQRQYF.